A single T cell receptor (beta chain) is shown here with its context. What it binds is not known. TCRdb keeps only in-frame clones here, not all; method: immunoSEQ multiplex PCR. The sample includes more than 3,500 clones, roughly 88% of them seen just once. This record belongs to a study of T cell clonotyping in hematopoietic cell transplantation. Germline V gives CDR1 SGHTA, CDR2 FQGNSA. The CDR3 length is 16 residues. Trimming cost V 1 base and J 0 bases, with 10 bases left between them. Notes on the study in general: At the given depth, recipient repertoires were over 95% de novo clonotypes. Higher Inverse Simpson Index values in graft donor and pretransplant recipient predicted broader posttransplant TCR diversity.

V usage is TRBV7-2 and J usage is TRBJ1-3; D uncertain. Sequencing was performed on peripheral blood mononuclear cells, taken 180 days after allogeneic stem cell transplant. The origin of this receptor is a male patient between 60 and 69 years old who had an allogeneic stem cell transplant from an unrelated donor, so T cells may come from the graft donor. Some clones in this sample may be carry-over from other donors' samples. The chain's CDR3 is CASSLVRGNSGNTIYF. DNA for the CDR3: TGTGCCAGCAGCTTAGTCCGGGGTAACTCTGGAAACACCATATATTTT.